This TCR beta chain was identified during a study of blood T cell repertoires in COVID-19. Study-wide context: The samples span acute and convalescent COVID-19 from the United States, Italy and Spain. PBMCs, B-cell-depleted T cells, or T cells provided the cDNA or gDNA that made up the material.

There are 15 residues in the CDR3. Germline CDR1 is MDHEN and CDR2 is SYDVKM. V lost 5 bases and J lost 7; bases outside the gene matches: 7. As handled by the study authors: Estimates of nucleated cell counts were drawn from the amplification of reference gene primers. Produced via immunoSEQ multiplex PCR; TCRdb's table is partial and in-frame only. For V, J and clone size, that table is used; D and trimming come from the DNA. The sample has around 700,000 clones; 85% to 90% are singletons. This chain uses TRBV28 with TRBJ1-3; 11 nucleotides match TRBD1. The receptor was derived from a woman between 18 and 29 years old with acute or convalescent COVID-19. Sequenced: peripheral blood. CDR3 DNA sequence: TGTGCCAGCAGTCTTCCCGGGACAGGGGGGAACACCATATATTTT. This codes for CASSLPGTGGNTIYF.